This TCR beta chain was obtained from a study of blood T cell repertoires in COVID-19. This clone occurred many times. V was clipped by 1 base and J by 4 bases, with 12 bases between them. The CDR3 spans 15 residues. Germline CDR1 and CDR2: MNHNS and SASEGT. TCRdb's copy holds only in-frame clones and misses some; the assay was immunoSEQ multiplex PCR. The repertoire holds approximately 200,000 clones, with around 90% as singletons. The sample consisted of PBMCs or T cells enriched from blood (not recorded which). The clonotype comes from a man aged 18 to 29 with acute COVID-19. The chain couples TRBV6-1 to TRBJ2-3, with D maybe TRBD2 (7 bases). The CDR3 DNA is TGTGCCAGCAGTGAAGACCTAGGGGGGGCAGATACGCAGTATTTT. Its protein is CASSEDLGGADTQYF.